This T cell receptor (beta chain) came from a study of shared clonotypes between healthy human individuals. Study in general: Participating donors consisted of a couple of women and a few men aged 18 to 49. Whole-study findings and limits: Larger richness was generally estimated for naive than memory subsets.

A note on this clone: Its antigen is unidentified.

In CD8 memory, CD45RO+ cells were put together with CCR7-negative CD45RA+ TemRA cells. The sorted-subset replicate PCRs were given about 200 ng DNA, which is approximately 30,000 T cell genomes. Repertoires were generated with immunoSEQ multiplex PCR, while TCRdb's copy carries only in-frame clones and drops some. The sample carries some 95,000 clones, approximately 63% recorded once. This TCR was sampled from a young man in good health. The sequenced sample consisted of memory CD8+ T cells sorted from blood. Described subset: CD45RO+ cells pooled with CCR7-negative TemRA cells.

The CDR3 region has the DNA TGTGCCAGCAGCTTAAGAGGCAGGGGAGGCGAGACCCAGTACTTC. Protein product: CASSLRGRGGETQYF. This chain connects TRBV7-4 to TRBJ2-5; the D call may be TRBD1 or TRBD2 (6 bases each). The CDR3 has 15 amino acids. The V end lost 2 bases, the J end lost 5 bases, and 15 bases lay between the germline ends. Per germline, CDR1 SGHVT and CDR2 SQSDAQ.